Listed here are 32 T cell receptor beta chains from one sample, sequenced in a study of shared clonotypes between healthy human individuals. The table came from immunoSEQ multiplex PCR; TCRdb's copy has only in-frame clones and leaves some out. The table lists approximately 2.5 million clones, 90% to 95% of them singletons, with about 0.34% in the top ten. Sequenced material: naive CD4+ T cells from PBMCs. Subset noted: CD45RA+ positively selected. These receptors all come from a man aged 18 to 29 in good health. Some clones in this sample may be carry-over from other donors' samples.

The rearrangement joins TRBV11-2 to TRBJ2-1, with 7 bases fitting TRBD1. The CDR3 sequence is 14 residues long. CDR1 is SGHAT, CDR2 FQNNGV, per germline. Trimming cost V 6 bases and J 9 bases; bases outside gene matches: 11. The CDR3 spells CASRRTGWEGEQFF. CDR3 nucleotides: TGTGCCAGCAGGCGGACAGGTTGGGAAGGTGAGCAGTTCTTC.

The rearrangement uses TRBV14 and TRBJ2-6; 7 bases map to TRBD2. V was pared by 2 bases and J by 3 bases, with 4 bases of the junction left unmatched. CDR1 SGHDN and CDR2 FVKESK come from the germline V gene. The CDR3 totals 16 residues. The CDR3 coding sequence is TGTGCCAGCAGCCAACTCGGGAGGAATGGGGCCAACGTCCTGACTTTC. Translation gives CASSQLGRNGANVLTF.

This clone is a singleton in its sample. The rearrangement uses TRBV18 and TRBJ2-3; weak D call: TRBD2 (6 bases). The germline V gene has CDR1 KGHSH and CDR2 LQKENI. The CDR3 runs 13 residues. The V end was cut by 10 bases, the J end by 3 bases, with 14 bases between. The CDR3 coding sequence is TGTGCCACCGGAGCGGAGGGGACAGATACGCAGTATTTT. Translation: CATGAEGTDTQYF. The full variable domain, completed using reference TRBV18 and TRBJ2-3, is NAGVMQNPRHLVRRRGQEARLRCSPMKGHSHVYWYRQLPEEGLKFMVYLQKENIIDESGMPKERFSAEFPKEGPSILRIQQVVRGDSAAYFCATGAEGTDTQYFGPGTRLTVL.

The rearrangement joins TRBV27 to TRBJ2-5; possibly TRBD1 or TRBD2 for D (5 bases each). Trimming shortened V by 2 bases and J by 9 bases, and 19 bases separated the two germline ends. CDR3 length equals 15 residues. CDR1 and CDR2 (germline): MNHEY, SMNVEV (reference sequence). CDR3 sequence (DNA): TGTGCCAGCAGTTTAACCGGGGCTGGCTCTAGGTCCCAGTACTTC. Its protein is CASSLTGAGSRSQYF.

This chain links TRBV4-2 with TRBJ1-1; D call uncertain. CDR1 is LGHNA and CDR2 is YNFKEQ in the germline V gene. V lost 1 base, J lost 3 bases, and 12 bases lay in between. The CDR3 is made up of 15 amino acids. For the CDR3, the DNA is TGTGCCAGCAGCCAAGGGTTGGCCACCGACACTGAAGCTTTCTTT. Its translation is CASSQGLATDTEAFF.

A single count supports this clone. The rearrangement joins TRBV4-3 to TRBJ2-7; D unclear. There are 14 residues in the CDR3. Trimming removed 3 bases from V and 3 bases from J, with 12 bases in between. Germline V gives CDR1 LGHNA, CDR2 YSLEER. CDR3: CASSQELRGYEQYF. DNA for the CDR3: TGCGCCAGCAGCCAGGAACTACGCGGCTACGAGCAGTACTTC.

The genes are TRBV30 and TRBJ2-7, with D unresolved. V was cut by 5 bases and J by 6 bases, with 14 bases left in between. The germline CDR1 and CDR2 sequences are GTSNPN and SVGIG (reference sequence). This CDR3 contains 12 residues. The CDR3: CAWAPFFGEQYF. CDR3 nucleotides: TGTGCCTGGGCGCCTTTTTTCGGCGAGCAGTACTTC.

The chain employs TRBV6-5 and TRBJ2-1; 9 nucleotides match TRBD2. There are 15 residues in the CDR3. Germline V lookup: CDR1 MNHEY, CDR2 SVGAGI. The junction had 7 bases not matched to a gene; V was cut back by 6 bases and J by 4 bases. CDR3 sequence reads: CASSPRTSAYNEQFF. DNA for the CDR3: TGTGCCAGCAGCCCCCGGACTAGCGCGTACAATGAGCAGTTCTTC.

This clone showed up just once. This chain connects TRBV4-1 to TRBJ2-2, with unresolved D. The CDR3 spans 17 residues. Looked up from germline, CDR1 is MGHRA and CDR2 is YSYEKL. V dropped 0 bases and J dropped 1 base, with 12 bases sitting between them. The CDR3 sequence: CASSQDDTPRNTGELFF. The DNA of the CDR3 is TGCGCCAGCAGCCAAGATGACACACCGCGGAACACCGGGGAGCTGTTTTTT.

The chain links TRBV5-1 to TRBJ1-5; possible D gene TRBD1, 5 bases. With 0 bases removed from V and 7 bases from J, the gap between germline ends came to 14 bases. The germline V gene has CDR1 SGHRS and CDR2 YFSETQ. The CDR3 sequence is 15 residues long. CDR3 DNA: TGCGCCAGCAGCTTGGATTCCGGGACTCGGCAGCCCCAGCATTTT. It is translated as CASSLDSGTRQPQHF.

V gene TRBV9 combines with J gene TRBJ2-7; a weak D match, TRBD2 (5 bases). Germline values: CDR1 SGDLS, CDR2 YYNGEE. The CDR3 loop spans 15 amino acids. The V end lost 4 bases, the J end lost 0 bases, and 14 bases lay between the germline ends. The CDR3 DNA reads as TGTGCCAGCAGCCCCAACACCGACTACTCCTACGAGCAGTACTTC. This sequence encodes CASSPNTDYSYEQYF.

This clone was observed once. The chain joins TRBV28 to TRBJ1-1; tentative D call: TRBD1 (6 bases). Between the trimmed V and J ends, which lost 5 bases and 1 base, there was a span of 14 bases. The CDR3 spans 15 residues. Germline V CDR1 and CDR2: MDHEN, SYDVKM. The CDR3 DNA reads as TGTGCCAGCAGTCGGGGGGGCGGATGGAACACTGAAGCTTTCTTT. Protein: CASSRGGGWNTEAFF.

The chain combines TRBV4-1 with TRBJ2-1; TRBD2 agrees at 13 bases. This CDR3 has 17 amino acids. V gave up 3 bases and J gave up 6 bases; unmatched junction bases: 8. Germline V gene lookup returns CDR1 MGHRA and CDR2 YSYEKL. CDR3 coding DNA: TGCGCCAGCAGCCATCATACTAGCGGGAGGGTGAGCAATGAGCAGTTCTTC. Translated: CASSHHTSGRVSNEQFF.

CDR3 DNA: TGTGCCAGCATGGTACTCGGTCTCTACGAGCAGTACTTC. Protein: CASMVLGLYEQYF. J is TRBJ2-7 and V is TRBV6-1, with no clear D. CDR3 length equals 13 residues. Germline CDR1 MNHNS, CDR2 SASEGT. V was clipped by 7 bases and J by 3 bases, with 13 bases between them.

This clone was seen more than once but under ten times. The chain is built from TRBV27 and TRBJ2-3; 8 bases are a match to TRBD1. There are 16 residues in the CDR3. Germline CDR1 is MNHEY and CDR2 is SMNVEV (reference sequence). J was trimmed by 3 bases and V by 6 bases; bases with no gene match: 11. CDR3 sequence reads: CASSKQTGTGTDTQYF. For the CDR3, the DNA is TGTGCCAGCAGCAAACAAACCGGGACAGGTACAGATACGCAGTATTTT.

Details on this clone: Other DNA sequences within the sample encode an identical CDR3. The V gene is TRBV9, the J gene TRBJ2-5, with 9 bases fitting TRBD2. The length of the CDR3 is 14 residues. The trim removed 1 base at V and 5 bases at J, leaving 3 bases unmatched. Looked up from germline, CDR1 is SGDLS and CDR2 is YYNGEE. The DNA of the CDR3 is TGTGCCAGCAGCGTACTAGCGGGGCAGGAGACCCAGTACTTC. Translated: CASSVLAGQETQYF.

The chain uses TRBV30 and TRBJ2-2; TRBD2 is a possible D gene (5 bases). Trimming left V 0 bases short and J 2 bases short, with 13 bases between. This CDR3 region has 16 residues. Germline V gene sequence: CDR1 GTSNPN, CDR2 SVGIG (reference sequence). CDR3 sequence: CAWSVLGPYNTGELFF. The CDR3 nucleotides are TGTGCCTGGAGTGTACTAGGACCCTACAACACCGGGGAGCTGTTTTTT.

The gene calls are TRBV7-3 and TRBJ1-4; the match to TRBD1 covers 7 bases. This CDR3 is built from 16 residues. In germline, CDR1 is SGHTA, CDR2 FQGTGA. The J segment lost 0 bases and the V segment lost 1 base, leaving 2 bases of the junction unmatched. The CDR3 nucleotides read TGTGCCAGCAGCTTAATAGGGGGCGCAACTAATGAAAAACTGTTTTTT. It translates to CASSLIGGATNEKLFF.

The chain is built from TRBV5-4 and TRBJ1-2; D uncertain. CDR1 is SGHNT, CDR2 YYREEE, per germline (reference sequence). There are 13 residues in the CDR3. V was trimmed by 0 bases and J by 4 bases, leaving 7 bases between them. The CDR3 is CASSLDASYGYTF. The CDR3 bases are TGTGCCAGCAGCTTGGATGCCAGCTATGGCTACACCTTC.

The chain combines TRBV7-9 with TRBJ2-6; D remains ambiguous. Trimming removed 1 base from V and 0 bases from J, with 13 bases in between. Germline values: CDR1 SEHNR, CDR2 FQNEAQ (reference sequence). The CDR3 covers 18 residues. The CDR3 reads CASSLGGSHYSGANVLTF. Here the CDR3 DNA reads TGTGCCAGCAGCTTAGGTGGCAGCCACTACTCTGGGGCCAACGTCCTGACTTTC. Full variable domain (outside the CDR3, taken from reference TRBV7-9 and TRBJ2-6): DTGVSQNPRHKITKRGQNVTFRCDPISEHNRLYWYRQTLGQGPEFLTYFQNEAQLEKSRLLSDRFSAERPKGSFSTLEIQRTEQGDSAMYLCASSLGGSHYSGANVLTFGAGSRLTVL.

This chain links TRBV5-4 with TRBJ2-3, with 9 bases identical to TRBD1. The CDR3 length is 14 residues. Germline CDR1 reads SGHNT; CDR2 reads YYREEE (reference sequence). V lost 4 bases to trimming and J lost 8 bases; unmatched junction nucleotides: 8. This CDR3 reads CASSGGQGRGTQYF. The CDR3 nucleotides read TGTGCCAGCAGCGGGGGACAGGGTAGGGGTACGCAGTATTTT.

This chain joins TRBV27 and TRBJ2-7; perhaps D is TRBD1 or TRBD2 (5 bases each). The germline V and J ends were trimmed by 4 bases and 0 bases, with 10 bases remaining between them. CDR1 MNHEY and CDR2 SMNVEV come from the germline V gene (reference sequence). The CDR3 sequence is 14 residues long. CDR3 sequence: CASSSLGGSYEQYF. Written as DNA, the CDR3 is TGTGCCAGCAGTTCCCTTGGGGGCTCCTACGAGCAGTACTTC.

A word on this clone: The same CDR3 is also encoded by other DNA sequences in this sample. The chain is built from TRBV9 and TRBJ2-1, with a tentative D call TRBD2 (6 bases). V was clipped by 0 bases and J by 2 bases, with 6 bases between them. CDR3 length: 14 residues. CDR1 is SGDLS and CDR2 is YYNGEE in the germline V gene. In nucleotides, the CDR3 is TGTGCCAGCAGCGTAGGCGGGACCTACAATGAGCAGTTCTTC. Its translation: CASSVGGTYNEQFF.

V usage is TRBV9 and J usage is TRBJ2-2; a possible D gene is TRBD1 (5 bases). Between the trimmed V and J ends, which lost 5 bases and 2 bases, there was a span of 7 bases. The V gene's germline CDR1 is SGDLS and CDR2 YYNGEE. The CDR3 contains 13 residues. CDR3: CASRQENTGELFF. The CDR3 coding sequence is TGTGCCAGCAGACAGGAAAACACCGGGGAGCTGTTTTTT.

The chain recombines TRBV20-1 with TRBJ2-1; D is uncertain. Germline values: CDR1 DFQATT, CDR2 SNEGSKA (reference sequence). This CDR3 comprises 10 residues. Trimming took 3 bases from V and 13 from J, leaving 10 bases between them. The CDR3 nucleotides are TGCAGTGCTAGCCTCCCCCCCCAGTTCTTC. Protein product: CSASLPPQFF.

The chain uses TRBV5-1 and TRBJ1-2; tentatively, D is TRBD1 (5 bases). Germline lookup yields CDR1 SGHRS and CDR2 YFSETQ. This CDR3 is 15 amino acids long. V lost 4 bases, J lost 1 base, and 14 bases lay in between. The CDR3 DNA sequence: TGCGCCAGCAGCCCCAACGTGGGGGGTAACTATGGCTACACCTTC. The encoded protein is CASSPNVGGNYGYTF.

The chain employs TRBV5-1 and TRBJ1-1, with a weak D call TRBD1 (6 bases). Germline V CDR1 and CDR2: SGHRS, YFSETQ. V was shortened by 1 base and J by 6 bases, with 10 bases between the two germline ends. The CDR3 runs to 13 residues. The CDR3 nucleotides read TGCGCCAGCAGCTTGAGGGGGGCTGCTGAAGCTTTCTTT. Its protein product is CASSLRGAAEAFF.

The chain links TRBV19 to TRBJ2-6; the D is unclear. The CDR3 is 16 amino acids. V was shortened by 1 base and J by 4 bases, with 11 bases between the two germline ends. The germline V gene has CDR1 LNHDA and CDR2 SQIVND (reference sequence). The CDR3, as DNA: TGTGCCAGTAGTATAGTACCCAGCTCCGGGGCCAACGTCCTGACTTTC. Translated, it gives CASSIVPSSGANVLTF.

This clone was seen once. The same CDR3 can be traced to other DNA sequences in this sample. The gene calls are TRBV30 and TRBJ2-6; D is unclear. From germline, CDR1 is GTSNPN and CDR2 SVGIG (reference sequence). The CDR3 has 14 amino acids. V was pared by 3 bases and J by 0 bases, with 6 bases between. CDR3 residues: CAWSRDSGANVLTF. CDR3 coding DNA: TGTGCCTGGAGCCGAGACTCTGGGGCCAACGTCCTGACTTTC.

This clone was counted only a few times. The rearrangement joins TRBV4-2 to TRBJ1-5; D is uncertain. V lost 1 base and J 5 bases, leaving 6 bases between the germline ends. This CDR3 contains 13 residues. Germline CDR1 LGHNA, CDR2 YNFKEQ. The DNA of the CDR3 is TGTGCCAGCAGCCAAGGGGAAGATCAGCCCCAGCATTTT. Translating it yields CASSQGEDQPQHF.

The rearrangement uses TRBV7-2 and TRBJ2-1; no firm D call. CDR3 length: 13 residues. The V gene's germline CDR1 is SGHTA and CDR2 FQGNSA. The ends were cut back, 6 bases at V and 9 bases at J, with 15 bases in the middle. CDR3: CASSLRFSSEQFF. The DNA of the CDR3 is TGTGCCAGCAGTTTGAGGTTTAGTAGTGAGCAGTTCTTC.

The chain has TRBV7-2 and TRBJ2-7; 7 nucleotides line up with TRBD1. Germline CDR1 is SGHTA and CDR2 is FQGNSA. V trimming: 3 bases; J trimming: 0 bases; junction bases outside the gene matches: 5. This CDR3 is 15 amino acids long. The CDR3 spells CASSFRTGSSYEQYF. In DNA form, the CDR3 reads TGTGCCAGCAGCTTCAGGACAGGAAGCTCCTACGAGCAGTACTTC.